This T cell receptor (beta chain) was profiled in a study of blood T cell repertoires in COVID-19. Turning to the study itself: Spain, Italy and the United States supplied samples that represented acute and convalescent COVID-19. PBMCs, B-cell-depleted T cells, or T cells provided the cDNA or gDNA that made up the material.

Trimming took 6 bases from V and 14 from J, leaving 20 bases between them. The CDR3 sequence is 13 residues long. CDR1 and CDR2 from the germline V gene are MDHEN and SYDVKM. In the original analysis: Reference gene primer amplification gave estimated nucleated cell counts. Data came from immunoSEQ multiplex PCR; TCRdb stores just in-frame clones and leaves some out. Clone size and the V and J calls come from that table; the DNA yielded D and trimming. The data show approximately 87,000 clones, 75% to 90% seen once. What was sequenced was peripheral blood. This sequence originates from a man between 65 and 85 years old with active or convalescent COVID-19. V is TRBV28 and J is TRBJ2-1; D perhaps matches TRBD2 (5 bases). This CDR3 is CASRGLDRGLEFF. In DNA, the CDR3 is TGTGCCAGCAGGGGTCTGGACCGCGGGTTGGAGTTCTTC.